The 20 T cell receptor beta chains below all came from one sample that was sequenced in a study of T cell changes during pregnancy in multiple sclerosis. Only in-frame clones appear in the TCRdb table, and some are missing; sequencing was by immunoSEQ multiplex PCR. The sample has some 140,000 clones; less than 97% are singletons. Material: peripheral blood, obtained after pregnancy. The receptors come from a female donor with multiple sclerosis, enrolled in a pregnancy study.

The chain combines TRBV5-1 with TRBJ1-2; a possible D gene is TRBD1 (6 bases). This CDR3 contains 14 residues. Deletions cut 1 base from V and 0 bases from J, with 7 bases between. Germline-derived CDR1 and CDR2 are SGHRS and YFSETQ. CDR3 region: CASSLTGPNYGYTF. CDR3 DNA: TGCGCCAGCAGCTTGACAGGGCCTAACTATGGCTACACCTTC.

The chain carries TRBV6-1 and TRBJ2-3; 11 bases fit TRBD2. The CDR3 is 16 residues long. Germline CDR1 MNHNS, CDR2 SASEGT. The V and J ends lost 0 bases and 3 bases, in that order; junction bases with no gene match: 2. The DNA for the CDR3 is TGTGCCAGCAGTGAAGCGAGGACTAGCGGGACAGATACGCAGTATTTT. This codes for CASSEARTSGTDTQYF.

The chain uses TRBV7-9 and TRBJ2-1, with TRBD2 matching 8 bases. Germline trimming cut 3 bases from V and 6 bases from J; bases unmatched to any gene: 7. This CDR3 has 15 residues. Germline CDR1 SEHNR, CDR2 FQNEAQ (reference sequence). The CDR3 loop reads CASSFSGVRPNEQFF. CDR3 in DNA: TGTGCCAGCAGCTTTAGCGGGGTGCGCCCCAATGAGCAGTTCTTC.

This chain uses TRBV7-8 with TRBJ1-1; a weak D match, TRBD1 (5 bases). CDR3 size: 13 residues. V was trimmed by 3 bases and J by 3 bases, leaving 8 bases between them. CDR1 SGHVS and CDR2 FQNEAQ come from the germline V gene. CDR3 sequence reads: CASSFWGDTEAFF. Written as DNA, the CDR3 is TGTGCCAGCAGCTTTTGGGGGGACACTGAAGCTTTCTTT.

The V and J genes are TRBV18 and TRBJ1-1; TRBD1 might be the D (6 bases). V was cut by 3 bases and J by 11 bases, with 13 bases left in between. The germline V gene has CDR1 KGHSH and CDR2 LQKENI. This CDR3 contains 12 residues. The CDR3 is CASSPGGGGAFF. The CDR3 DNA reads TGTGCCAGCTCACCGGGAGGGGGAGGTGCTTTCTTT. Together with reference TRBV18 and TRBJ1-1, the CDR3 gives the full variable domain: NAGVMQNPRHLVRRRGQEARLRCSPMKGHSHVYWYRQLPEEGLKFMVYLQKENIIDESGMPKERFSAEFPKEGPSILRIQQVVRGDSAAYFCASSPGGGGAFFGQGTRLTVV.

The V gene is TRBV4-1, the J gene TRBJ2-3; no reliable D call. The CDR3 totals 13 residues. Deletions cut 4 bases from V and 3 bases from J, with 8 bases between. Germline V gene data show CDR1 as MGHRA and CDR2 as YSYEKL. DNA for the CDR3: TGCGCCAGCAGCCCCCCCGCGACAGATACGCAGTATTTT. Translation gives CASSPPATDTQYF.

Note on this clone: The same CDR3 also results from other DNA sequences found in this sample. The chain links TRBV7-9 to TRBJ2-7, with TRBD2 matching 10 bases. This CDR3 comprises 15 residues. Germline V gene sequence: CDR1 SEHNR, CDR2 FQNEAQ (reference sequence). J was trimmed by 2 bases and V by 4 bases; bases with no gene match: 5. This CDR3 reads CASSSPSGRAYEQYF. The CDR3 region has the DNA TGTGCCAGCAGCTCCCCAAGCGGGAGGGCCTACGAGCAGTACTTC. The whole variable domain, remainder taken from reference TRBV7-9 and TRBJ2-7, is DTGVSQNPRHKITKRGQNVTFRCDPISEHNRLYWYRQTLGQGPEFLTYFQNEAQLEKSRLLSDRFSAERPKGSFSTLEIQRTEQGDSAMYLCASSSPSGRAYEQYFGPGTRLTVT.

The gene calls are TRBV5-5 and TRBJ2-7, with D tentatively TRBD2 (6 bases). Germline CDR1 reads SGHKS; CDR2 reads YYEKEE (reference sequence). With 2 bases removed from V and 3 bases from J, the gap between germline ends came to 12 bases. The CDR3 runs to 14 residues. Here the CDR3 reads CASSFSGTLYEQYF. CDR3 bases: TGTGCCAGCAGCTTTAGCGGAACACTCTACGAGCAGTACTTC.

This chain joins TRBV6-5 and TRBJ1-2, with 8 bases matching TRBD1. The CDR3 has 13 amino acids. Germline assignment: CDR1 MNHEY and CDR2 SVGAGI. V trimming: 6 bases; J trimming: 4 bases; junction bases outside the gene matches: 4. The CDR3 here is CASSRDRIYGYTF. The DNA for the CDR3 is TGTGCCAGCAGCAGGGACAGGATCTATGGCTACACCTTC.

The chain recombines TRBV7-9 with TRBJ2-6; tentative D call: TRBD2 (6 bases). The CDR3 runs 19 residues. CDR1 and CDR2 (germline): SEHNR, FQNEAQ (reference sequence). V lost 4 bases, J lost 3 bases, and 22 bases lay in between. As DNA, the CDR3 is TGTGCCAGCAGCTCCTCCACCCTGGGGGGAGGCTTTGGGGCCAACGTCCTGACTTTC. This encodes CASSSSTLGGGFGANVLTF. Full variable domain (remainder filled in from reference TRBV7-9 and TRBJ2-6): DTGVSQNPRHKITKRGQNVTFRCDPISEHNRLYWYRQTLGQGPEFLTYFQNEAQLEKSRLLSDRFSAERPKGSFSTLEIQRTEQGDSAMYLCASSSSTLGGGFGANVLTFGAGSRLTVL.

This rearrangement joins TRBV5-1 to TRBJ2-3; D is uncertain. The V end lost 0 bases, the J end lost 5 bases, and 10 bases lay between the germline ends. Germline values: CDR1 SGHRS, CDR2 YFSETQ. The CDR3 has 14 amino acids. The CDR3 coding sequence is TGCGCCAGCAGCTTGGAGCTACCTCAAGATACGCAGTATTTT. Its translation: CASSLELPQDTQYF.

The genes are TRBV5-1 and TRBJ2-5; D perhaps matches TRBD2 (6 bases). CDR3 size: 13 residues. The V gene lost 2 bases and the J gene lost 5 bases, with 10 bases spanning the gap. Germline CDR1 SGHRS, CDR2 YFSETQ. In nucleotides, the CDR3 is TGCGCCAGCAGCTTAGCTAGCGAGGAGACCCAGTACTTC. Its translation is CASSLASEETQYF.

The rearrangement uses TRBV19 and TRBJ2-1; 7 bases agree with TRBD2. Germline V gives CDR1 LNHDA, CDR2 SQIVND (reference sequence). This CDR3 contains 20 residues. V shed 5 bases, J shed 0 bases, and the junction held 19 bases outside the gene matches. The CDR3 is CASSSHGRVAGDSSYNEQFF. The CDR3 DNA follows: TGTGCCAGTAGTTCCCACGGTAGGGTAGCGGGTGATAGCTCCTACAATGAGCAGTTCTTC. Full variable domain (outside the CDR3, taken from reference TRBV19 and TRBJ2-1): DGGITQSPKYLFRKEGQNVTLSCEQNLNHDAMYWYRQDPGQGLRLIYYSQIVNDFQKGDIAEGYSVSREKKESFPLTVTSAQKNPTAFYLCASSSHGRVAGDSSYNEQFFGPGTRLTVL.

The J gene is TRBJ2-7, the V gene TRBV29-1; 7 bases line up with TRBD1. V shed 5 bases, J shed 4 bases, and the junction held 11 bases outside the gene matches. This CDR3 contains 14 residues. Germline V lookup: CDR1 SQVTM, CDR2 ANQGSEA. The CDR3 DNA follows: TGCAGCGTTACAGGAAAAGGGGGCTATTACGAGCAGTACTTC. Residues: CSVTGKGGYYEQYF.

The genes are TRBV15 and TRBJ1-3; 9 bases map to TRBD1. The CDR3 extends over 18 amino acids. From germline, CDR1 is LNHNV and CDR2 YYDKDF (reference sequence). Losses at the gene ends were 0 bases for V and 0 bases for J; bases not matched to a gene: 6. The CDR3, as DNA: TGTGCCACCAGCAGAGATGGGGGACAGGGTTTCTCTGGAAACACCATATATTTT. This sequence encodes CATSRDGGQGFSGNTIYF. Based on the CDR3 plus reference TRBV15 and TRBJ1-3, the full variable domain is DAMVIQNPRYQVTQFGKPVTLSCSQTLNHNVMYWYQQKSSQAPKLLFHYYDKDFNNEADTPDNFQSRRPNTSFCFLDIRSPGLGDTAMYLCATSRDGGQGFSGNTIYFGEGSWLTVV.

CDR3 in DNA: TGTGCCAGCAGCTTAGACGGACTAGCGGGAGTCGATGAGCAGTTCTTC. Translating gives CASSLDGLAGVDEQFF. The V and J genes are TRBV7-3 and TRBJ2-1; 13 positions agree with TRBD2. This CDR3 has 16 residues. Trimming cost V 2 bases and J 8 bases; bases outside gene matches: 6. CDR1 SGHTA and CDR2 FQGTGA come from the germline V gene. Complete variable domain (other parts from reference TRBV7-3 and TRBJ2-1): GAGVSQTPSNKVTEKGKYVELRCDPISGHTALYWYRQSLGQGPEFLIYFQGTGAADDSGLPNDRFFAVRPEGSVSTLKIQRTERGDSAVYLCASSLDGLAGVDEQFFGPGTRLTVL.

The sample holds one count of this clone. The chain recombines TRBV5-4 with TRBJ1-4; maybe TRBD1 (5 bases). CDR3 size: 17 residues. CDR1 is SGHNT and CDR2 is YYREEE in the germline V gene (reference sequence). V lost 0 bases to trimming and J lost 0 bases, with 12 bases between them. CDR3 in amino acids: CASSLGAPGPTNEKLFF. The CDR3 region has the DNA TGTGCCAGCAGCTTGGGGGCCCCAGGGCCAACTAATGAAAAACTGTTTTTT.

V gene TRBV4-2 combines with J gene TRBJ2-3; TRBD2 matches 11 bases. The CDR3 spans 16 residues. Germline trimming cut 4 bases from V and 3 bases from J; bases unmatched to any gene: 6. Germline-derived CDR1 and CDR2 are LGHNA and YNFKEQ. The CDR3 DNA is TGTGCCAGCAGCCCCCCGGGACTAGCGGATACAGATACGCAGTATTTT. This codes for CASSPPGLADTDTQYF.

The CDR3 coding sequence is TGTGCCAGCTCCCCCGGGGAATTGAGCTCCTACGAGCAGTACTTC. Amino acids: CASSPGELSSYEQYF. V gene TRBV9 combines with J gene TRBJ2-7; D might be TRBD2 (5 bases). CDR1 is SGDLS, CDR2 YYNGEE, per germline. V was shortened by 7 bases and J by 0 bases, with 17 bases between the two germline ends. The CDR3 sequence is 15 residues long. Drawing the rest from reference TRBV9 and TRBJ2-7, the complete variable domain is DSGVTQTPKHLITATGQRVTLRCSPRSGDLSVYWYQQSLDQGLQFLIQYYNGEERAKGNILERFSAQQFPDLHSELNLSSLELGDSALYFCASSPGELSSYEQYFGPGTRLTVT.

This chain uses TRBV2 with TRBJ2-3; D is possibly TRBD2 (6 bases). Germline V gene data show CDR1 as SNHLY and CDR2 as FYNNEI. V lost 4 bases to trimming and J lost 2 bases, with 13 bases between them. The CDR3 runs to 15 residues. CDR3 nucleotides: TGTGCCAGCAGTGCGATAGCGGATTACACAGATACGCAGTATTTT. Translation: CASSAIADYTDTQYF.